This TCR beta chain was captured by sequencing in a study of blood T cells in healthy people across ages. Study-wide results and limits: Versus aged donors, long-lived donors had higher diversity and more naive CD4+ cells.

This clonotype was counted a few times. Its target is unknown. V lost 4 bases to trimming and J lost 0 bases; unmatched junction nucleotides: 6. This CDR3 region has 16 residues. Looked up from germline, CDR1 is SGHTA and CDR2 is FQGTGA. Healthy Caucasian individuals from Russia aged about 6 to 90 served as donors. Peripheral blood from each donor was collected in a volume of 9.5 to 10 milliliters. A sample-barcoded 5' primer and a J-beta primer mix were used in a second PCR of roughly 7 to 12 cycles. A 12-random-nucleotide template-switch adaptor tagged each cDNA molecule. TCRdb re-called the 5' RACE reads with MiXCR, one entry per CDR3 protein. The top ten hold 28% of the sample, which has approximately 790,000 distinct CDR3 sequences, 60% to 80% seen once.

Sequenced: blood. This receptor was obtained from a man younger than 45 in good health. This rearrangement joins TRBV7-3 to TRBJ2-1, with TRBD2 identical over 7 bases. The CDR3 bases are TGTGCCAGCAGCTCTCCGGGGGGTAGCTCCTACAATGAGCAGTTCTTC. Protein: CASSSPGGSSYNEQFF.